Listed below are T cell receptor beta chains from one sample, sequenced in a study of CD8+ T cells in alopecia areata. This table comes from immunoSEQ multiplex PCR, and its TCRdb copy is limited to in-frame clones, with some not included. The sample consists of approximately 220,000 clones, roughly two fifths of them appearing once. Here the sequenced sample was CD4+ T cells sorted from blood, taken at roughly week 30, from a patient treated with tofacitinib. These receptors were taken from a human donor with alopecia areata. Both conserved end residues are part of each CDR3. D genes are given only for firm matches. The size entry is marked missing in some rows and otherwise reads once, few, many or a size class.

V gene: TRBV12-5
D gene: TRBD1
J gene: TRBJ2-7
clone size: few
CDR3 DNA: TGTGCTAGTGGTTTGGCTCTTCCGCCGGGACAGAGCACCTACGAGCAGTACTTC
CDR3 protein: CASGLALPPGQSTYEQYF

V gene: TRBV29-1
D gene: NA
J gene: TRBJ1-4
clone size: few
CDR3 DNA: TGCAGCGCATTACAGGGTCGGTTTGAAAAACTGTTTTTT
CDR3 protein: CSALQGRFEKLFF

V gene: TRBV2
D gene: TRBD1
J gene: TRBJ1-2
clone size: NA
CDR3 DNA: TGTGCCAGCAGAATACAGGGGAACTATGGCTACACCTTC
CDR3 protein: CASRIQGNYGYTF

V gene: TRBV2
D gene: NA
J gene: TRBJ2-7
clone size: few
CDR3 DNA: TGTGCCACGAGGGGCGCTTTTTACGAGCAGTACTTC
CDR3 protein: CATRGAFYEQYF

V gene: TRBV2
D gene: NA
J gene: TRBJ1-2
clone size: few
CDR3 DNA: TGTGCCAGCAGTGAAGCGGCGCAGGGCCGCGATGGCTACACCTTC
CDR3 protein: CASSEAAQGRDGYTF

V gene: TRBV18
D gene: NA
J gene: TRBJ2-5
clone size: NA
CDR3 DNA: TGTGCCAGCTCACCACTGGGGGGACCCCAAGAGACCCAGTACTTC
CDR3 protein: CASSPLGGPQETQYF

V gene: TRBV30
D gene: TRBD1
J gene: TRBJ1-1
clone size: NA
CDR3 DNA: TGTGCCTGGGGGACAGGGAACACTGAAGCTTTCTTT
CDR3 protein: CAWGTGNTEAFF

V gene: TRBV14
D gene: NA
J gene: TRBJ2-7
clone size: NA
CDR3 DNA: TGTGCCAGCAGCCCACTCCAGACCTATGATTCCTACGAGCAGTACTTC
CDR3 protein: CASSPLQTYDSYEQYF

V gene: TRBV23-1
D gene: TRBD2
J gene: TRBJ2-1
clone size: NA
CDR3 DNA: TGCGCCAGCAGTCAATCGCGGGGGGGCTCCTACAATGAGCAGTTCTTC
CDR3 protein: CASSQSRGGSYNEQFF

V gene: TRBV4-1
D gene: TRBD2
J gene: TRBJ2-3
clone size: NA
CDR3 DNA: TGCGCCAGCAGCCAATCCGGGACCGGGGGGGATACGCAGTATTTT
CDR3 protein: CASSQSGTGGDTQYF

V gene: TRBV27
D gene: TRBD1
J gene: TRBJ1-4
clone size: NA
CDR3 DNA: TGTGCCAGCAGCAAGGGACAGCAAATTAATGAAAAACTGTTTTTT
CDR3 protein: CASSKGQQINEKLFF